This entry lists 30 T cell receptor beta chains sequenced from one sample in a study of cytomegalovirus exposure and HLA in healthy donors. Amplification used 60 Vbeta primers and 13 Jbeta primers. Sequencing was performed with immunoSEQ multiplex PCR; in TCRdb, only in-frame clones are kept and a portion is missing. The sample lists about 130,000 clones, about four fifths occurring once. Input material: PBMCs. The source of these receptors is a woman between 40 and 55 years old in good health and CMV-seronegative.

The chain combines TRBV13 with TRBJ1-1; 12 nucleotides agree with TRBD1. This CDR3 region has 17 residues. Germline V CDR1 and CDR2: PRHDT, FYEKMQ (reference sequence). V shed 6 bases and J 3 bases; nucleotides not matched to a gene: 11. This CDR3 is CASRLFGTGGAYTEAFF. CDR3 nucleotide sequence: TGTGCCAGCAGACTATTCGGGACAGGGGGCGCTTACACTGAAGCTTTCTTT. Variable domain in full (rest from reference TRBV13 and TRBJ1-1): AAGVIQSPRHLIKEKRETATLKCYPIPRHDTVYWYQQGPGQDPQFLISFYEKMQSDKGSIPDRFSAQQFSDYHSELNMSSLELGDSALYFCASRLFGTGGAYTEAFFGQGTRLTVV.

The chain is built from TRBV7-3 and TRBJ2-2; tentatively, D is TRBD2 (6 bases). The CDR3 covers 14 residues. V shed 4 bases and J shed 3 bases, with 9 bases lying between them. Germline V gives CDR1 SGHTA, CDR2 FQGTGA. As DNA, the CDR3 is TGTGCCAGCAGCTGGGACTGGGACACCGGGGAGCTGTTTTTT. Translating gives CASSWDWDTGELFF.

J is TRBJ2-7 and V is TRBV9; 9 positions agree with TRBD1. V gave up 3 bases and J gave up 3 bases; unmatched junction bases: 7. The germline CDR1 and CDR2 sequences are SGDLS and YYNGEE. This CDR3 has 15 residues. In nucleotides, the CDR3 is TGTGCCAGCAGCGCCCGGGGACAGGGCGACTACGAGCAGTACTTC. Its translation: CASSARGQGDYEQYF.

This chain joins TRBV6-1 and TRBJ1-5; 11 bases map to TRBD1. V gave up 3 bases and J gave up 5 bases; unmatched junction bases: 3. The CDR3 runs to 15 residues. Germline lookup yields CDR1 MNHNS and CDR2 SASEGT. CDR3 bases: TGTGCCAGCAGTGATCGGGACAGGGGGGATCAGCCCCAGCATTTT. Amino acid sequence: CASSDRDRGDQPQHF.

The rearrangement joins TRBV28 to TRBJ1-2, with 9 bases aligning to TRBD1. Germline V gene lookup returns CDR1 MDHEN and CDR2 SYDVKM. This CDR3 is built from 15 residues. The junction had 12 bases not matched to a gene; V was cut back by 6 bases and J by 7 bases. CDR3 loop: CASSSGTGLGSGYTF. DNA for the CDR3: TGTGCCAGCAGCTCCGGGACAGGGTTAGGAAGTGGCTACACCTTC.

V is TRBV29-1 and J is TRBJ2-2; D possibly corresponds to TRBD2 (5 bases). There are 15 residues in the CDR3. Per germline, CDR1 SQVTM and CDR2 ANQGSEA. V lost 6 bases and J lost 1, with 15 bases in between. CDR3 nucleotide sequence: TGCAGCGTGGCCGCCGGACTCAGGAACACCGGGGAGCTGTTTTTT. It yields the protein CSVAAGLRNTGELFF.

This sequence joins TRBV6-6 and TRBJ2-7; possibly TRBD1 for D (6 bases). Germline V gives CDR1 MNHNY, CDR2 SVGAGI (reference sequence). CDR3 length equals 14 residues. Deletions cut 10 bases from V and 2 bases from J, with 18 bases between. The CDR3 region is CATYPETGPYEQYF. The CDR3 DNA is TGTGCCACCTATCCCGAGACAGGACCCTACGAGCAGTACTTC.

This chain connects TRBV4-3 to TRBJ2-2; D call uncertain. Germline CDR1 LGHNA, CDR2 YSLEER. This CDR3 has 15 amino acids. V shed 0 bases and J shed 7 bases, with 12 bases lying between them. The CDR3: CASSQEVGENGELFF. The DNA of the CDR3 is TGCGCCAGCAGCCAAGAGGTAGGAGAGAACGGGGAGCTGTTTTTT.

The chain couples TRBV2 to TRBJ2-2, with D possibly matching TRBD2 (5 bases). Germline V gives CDR1 SNHLY, CDR2 FYNNEI. CDR3 size: 15 residues. V lost 2 bases and J lost 5, with 12 bases in between. CDR3 amino acids: CASSETGVETGELFF. The CDR3 DNA sequence: TGTGCCAGCAGTGAAACCGGGGTTGAGACCGGGGAGCTGTTTTTT.

This chain joins TRBV29-1 and TRBJ2-5; D perhaps matches TRBD1 (6 bases). Germline V lookup: CDR1 SQVTM, CDR2 ANQGSEA. The V end lost 2 bases, the J end lost 5 bases, and 18 bases lay between the germline ends. There are 15 residues in the CDR3. Written as DNA, the CDR3 is TGCAGCGTTGAATTGACAGGCCAAGGACTCGAGACCCAGTACTTC. Its protein product is CSVELTGQGLETQYF.

The V and J genes are TRBV6-1 and TRBJ1-1; D possibly corresponds to TRBD1 (5 bases). V lost 5 bases and J lost 1, with 14 bases in between. Per the germline V gene, CDR1 is MNHNS and CDR2 is SASEGT. The CDR3 extends over 15 amino acids. The CDR3 DNA is TGTGCCAGCAGTCCGGACACCGAAACGAACACTGAAGCTTTCTTT. This encodes CASSPDTETNTEAFF.

The chain employs TRBV5-5 and TRBJ1-1, with D perhaps TRBD1 (5 bases). Germline V gives CDR1 SGHKS, CDR2 YYEKEE (reference sequence). This CDR3 region has 16 residues. Trimming shortened V by 6 bases and J by 1 base, and 19 bases separated the two germline ends. The CDR3 coding sequence is TGTGCCAGCACCACTTTGTCGTTGACAGCGAACACTGAAGCTTTCTTT. Its translation is CASTTLSLTANTEAFF.

The chain uses TRBV2 and TRBJ2-2, with a tentative D call TRBD1 (5 bases). The V gene lost 5 bases and the J gene lost 1 base, with 5 bases spanning the gap. The CDR3 length is 13 residues. The germline CDR1 and CDR2 sequences are SNHLY and FYNNEI. CDR3 sequence reads: CASSQGNTGELFF. DNA of the CDR3: TGTGCCAGCAGTCAGGGGAACACCGGGGAGCTGTTTTTT.

The rearrangement joins TRBV27 to TRBJ2-7; D may be TRBD1 (6 bases). Germline CDR1 MNHEY, CDR2 SMNVEV (reference sequence). V was shortened by 5 bases and J by 6 bases, with 20 bases between the two germline ends. CDR3 length equals 15 residues. The CDR3 is CASSPYLGAPSEQYF. The CDR3 DNA sequence: TGTGCCAGCAGTCCGTACCTGGGGGCTCCGTCCGAGCAGTACTTC.

This chain connects TRBV27 to TRBJ1-2; 7 bases fit TRBD1. Germline trimming cut 6 bases from V and 0 bases from J; bases unmatched to any gene: 7. The germline CDR1 and CDR2 sequences are MNHEY and SMNVEV (reference sequence). The CDR3 has 15 residues. CDR3 nucleotides: TGTGCCAGCAGCCCGCAGGGGGAAGCTAACTATGGCTACACCTTC. Protein sequence: CASSPQGEANYGYTF.

The CDR3 region has the DNA TGTGCCAGTAGTCCGCCGAGGAGCAATCAGCCCCAGCATTTT. This sequence encodes CASSPPRSNQPQHF. The chain carries TRBV19 and TRBJ1-5; D uncertain. The CDR3 contains 14 residues. Germline V lookup: CDR1 LNHDA, CDR2 SQIVND (reference sequence). Trimming removed 5 bases at V and 1 base at J, with 9 bases between.

The chain uses TRBV5-1 and TRBJ1-5; TRBD1 matches 7 bases. CDR1 SGHRS and CDR2 YFSETQ come from the germline V gene. The V and J ends lost 1 base and 5 bases, in that order; junction bases with no gene match: 9. The CDR3 spans 16 residues. This chain's CDR3 is CASSLRDRVVHQPQHF. Written as DNA, the CDR3 is TGCGCCAGCAGCTTGCGAGACAGGGTGGTTCATCAGCCCCAGCATTTT. Using reference TRBV5-1 and TRBJ1-5 for the parts outside the CDR3, the full variable domain is KAGVTQTPRYLIKTRGQQVTLSCSPISGHRSVSWYQQTPGQGLQFLFEYFSETQRNKGNFPGRFSGRQFSNSRSEMNVSTLELGDSALYLCASSLRDRVVHQPQHFGDGTRLSIL.

Written as DNA, the CDR3 is TGTGCCAGCAGCCAAGAATCGTTGGCGGGCATTGAAGCTTTCTTT. It is translated as CASSQESLAGIEAFF. This rearrangement joins TRBV4-2 to TRBJ1-1; the D is unclear. V was pared by 0 bases and J by 7 bases, with 15 bases between. CDR3 size: 15 residues. Germline assignment: CDR1 LGHNA and CDR2 YNFKEQ.

The J gene is TRBJ1-2, the V gene TRBV6-1; D may be TRBD1 (5 bases). Germline V gives CDR1 MNHNS, CDR2 SASEGT. Trimming removed 8 bases from V and 4 bases from J, with 17 bases in between. This CDR3 spans 14 amino acids. CDR3 protein: CASRAAGVGYGYTF. CDR3 sequence (DNA): TGTGCCAGCCGGGCTGCGGGGGTCGGCTATGGCTACACCTTC.

The chain joins TRBV12-5 to TRBJ2-2; tentative D call: TRBD1 (6 bases). The CDR3 consists of 15 residues. The V gene's germline CDR1 is LGHNT and CDR2 FRNRAP. The V end was cut by 1 base, the J end by 5 bases, with 11 bases between. DNA of the CDR3: TGTGCTAGTGGTTTGGCACCCAGGGGAACCGGGGAGCTGTTTTTT. Protein product: CASGLAPRGTGELFF.

The chain combines TRBV10-3 with TRBJ2-7; 7 bases are a match to TRBD1. The CDR3 is 13 residues long. The V gene's germline CDR1 is ENHRY and CDR2 SYGVKD. The V and J ends lost 7 bases and 5 bases, in that order; junction bases with no gene match: 8. The CDR3: CAIKGGTGHEQYF. The CDR3 bases are TGTGCCATCAAAGGGGGCACAGGGCACGAGCAGTACTTC.

This clone was seen only a few times. The chain employs TRBV4-1 and TRBJ1-1; 7 nucleotides match TRBD1. The CDR3 consists of 13 residues. The germline CDR1 and CDR2 sequences are MGHRA and YSYEKL. Unmatched junction bases numbered 7, after V lost 4 bases and J lost 8 bases. CDR3 DNA: TGCGCCAGCAGCCGGGCCTGGGACAGAGAAGCTTTCTTT. Encoded protein: CASSRAWDREAFF.

The rearrangement uses TRBV19 and TRBJ1-1; 7 nucleotides align to TRBD1. Per the germline V gene, CDR1 is LNHDA and CDR2 is SQIVND (reference sequence). Trimming at V came to 10 bases and at J to 4 bases, leaving 15 bases not matched to a gene. This CDR3 is built from 15 residues. The CDR3 DNA reads as TGTGCCACCCGAGCGGTGACAGGGACTAGCACTGAAGCTTTCTTT. Translating it yields CATRAVTGTSTEAFF.

V is TRBV7-2 and J is TRBJ1-6; unclear D gene. The CDR3 covers 13 residues. V was trimmed by 5 bases and J by 6 bases, leaving 8 bases between them. Germline-derived CDR1 and CDR2 are SGHTA and FQGNSA. CDR3 nucleotides: TGTGCCAGCAGCCGTTACGGTAATTCACCCCTCCACTTT. It is translated as CASSRYGNSPLHF. Full variable domain (remainder filled in from reference TRBV7-2 and TRBJ1-6): GAGVSQSPSNKVTEKGKDVELRCDPISGHTALYWYRQSLGQGLEFLIYFQGNSAPDKSGLPSDRFSAERTGGSVSTLTIQRTQQEDSAVYLCASSRYGNSPLHFGNGTRLTVT.

V gene TRBV7-3 combines with J gene TRBJ2-7; 15 bases map to TRBD2. Trimming at V came to 4 bases and at J to 6 bases, leaving 1 base not matched to a gene. The germline gives CDR1 SGHTA, CDR2 FQGTGA. The CDR3 loop spans 14 amino acids. The CDR3 DNA is TGTGCCAGCAGCTCGGGACTAGCGGGAGGCGAGCAGTACTTC. Its translation is CASSSGLAGGEQYF.

The chain joins TRBV28 to TRBJ1-1; 8 positions match TRBD1. Germline lookup yields CDR1 MDHEN and CDR2 SYDVKM. V lost 5 bases, J lost 4 bases, and 6 bases stayed unmatched. The CDR3 is 14 residues long. The CDR3 DNA sequence: TGTGCCAGCAGTCGAACAGGGGGAAGCACTGAAGCTTTCTTT. As protein: CASSRTGGSTEAFF.

This sequence joins TRBV5-4 and TRBJ1-2, with 7 bases fitting TRBD1. V trimming: 4 bases; J trimming: 5 bases; junction bases outside the gene matches: 14. The CDR3 spans 16 residues. Germline V gene sequence: CDR1 SGHNT, CDR2 YYREEE (reference sequence). The CDR3 nucleotides are TGTGCCAGCAGCCCCCCTTTTACCGGGACAGCTTATGGCTACACCTTC. Residues: CASSPPFTGTAYGYTF.

This clone showed up just a few times. Within the sample, other DNA sequences also encode this same CDR3. The chain couples TRBV4-1 to TRBJ2-3, with D possibly being TRBD2 (5 bases). CDR3 length: 15 amino acids. The V end lost 1 base, the J end lost 5 bases, and 13 bases lay between the germline ends. Per the germline V gene, CDR1 is MGHRA and CDR2 is YSYEKL. This CDR3 is CASSQAPSWGDTQYF. In nucleotides, the CDR3 is TGCGCCAGCAGCCAAGCCCCTAGCTGGGGAGATACGCAGTATTTT.

This clone came up a few times. J is TRBJ1-4 and V is TRBV4-1; 7 bases match TRBD1. The CDR3 extends over 14 amino acids. J gave up 8 bases and V 8 bases, and 11 bases lay outside the gene matches. Germline values: CDR1 MGHRA, CDR2 YSYEKL. As DNA, the CDR3 is TGCGCCAGCGGGAAGGGCAGGGGGGACGAAAAACTGTTTTTT. It encodes CASGKGRGDEKLFF.

The chain uses TRBV20-1 and TRBJ1-2; D uncertain. The CDR3 loop spans 10 amino acids. Trimming cost V 4 bases and J 6 bases, with 6 bases left between them. Germline CDR1 and CDR2: DFQATT and SNEGSKA (reference sequence). The CDR3 loop is CSAISDGYTF. CDR3 DNA: TGCAGTGCTATCTCCGATGGCTACACCTTC.